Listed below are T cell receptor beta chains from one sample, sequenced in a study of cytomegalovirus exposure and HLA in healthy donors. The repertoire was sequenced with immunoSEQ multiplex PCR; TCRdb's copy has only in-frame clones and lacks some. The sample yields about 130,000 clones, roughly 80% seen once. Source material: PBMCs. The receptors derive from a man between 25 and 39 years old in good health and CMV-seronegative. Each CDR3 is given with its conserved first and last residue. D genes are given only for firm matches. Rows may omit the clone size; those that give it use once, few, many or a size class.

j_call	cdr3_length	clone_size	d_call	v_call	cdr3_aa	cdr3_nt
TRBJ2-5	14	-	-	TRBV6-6	CASRKNREQETQYF	TGTGCCAGCAGGAAAAACAGGGAGCAAGAGACCCAGTACTTC
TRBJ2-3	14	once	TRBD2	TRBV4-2	CASSPGLAADTQYF	TGTGCCAGCAGCCCAGGACTAGCCGCAGATACGCAGTATTTT
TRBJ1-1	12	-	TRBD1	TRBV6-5	CASTDRESEAFF	TGTGCCAGCACCGACAGGGAGAGTGAAGCTTTCTTT
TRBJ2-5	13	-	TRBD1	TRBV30	CAGYRQGIETQYF	TGTGCCGGATACAGACAGGGCATTGAGACCCAGTACTTC
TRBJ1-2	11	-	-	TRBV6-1	CASTLEYGYTF	TGTGCCAGCACGCTAGAGTATGGCTACACCTTC
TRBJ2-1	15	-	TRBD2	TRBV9	CASSLRTSGSYEQFF	TGTGCCAGCAGCCTCAGGACTAGCGGGAGCTATGAGCAGTTCTTC
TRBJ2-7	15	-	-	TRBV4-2	CASSQARSSVDEQYF	TGTGCCAGCAGCCAAGCCCGGTCTAGCGTAGATGAGCAGTACTTC
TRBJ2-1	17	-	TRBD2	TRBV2	CASTSGLAGTSYNEQFF	TGTGCCAGCACCTCGGGACTAGCGGGGACCTCCTACAATGAGCAGTTCTTC
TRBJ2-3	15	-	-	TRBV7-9	CASSPSGTFTDTQYF	TGTGCCAGCAGCCCAAGCGGGACATTTACAGATACGCAGTATTTT
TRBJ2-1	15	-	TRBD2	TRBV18	CASSLGLAVYNEQFF	TGTGCCAGCTCACTCGGACTAGCGGTCTACAATGAGCAGTTCTTC
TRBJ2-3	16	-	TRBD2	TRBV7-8	CASSSYSGRDTDTQYF	TGTGCCAGCAGCTCATATAGCGGGAGAGACACAGATACGCAGTATTTT
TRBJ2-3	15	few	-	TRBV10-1	CASSVSRGSTDTQYF	TGCGCCAGCAGTGTTTCGCGCGGGAGCACAGATACGCAGTATTTT